One sample yielded the 4 T cell receptor beta chains listed below, sequenced in a study of shared clonotypes between healthy human individuals. Sequencing used immunoSEQ multiplex PCR; TCRdb keeps in-frame clones, though not all of them. The sample comprises approximately 2.4 million clones, roughly 95% of which are singletons, and over 0.1% rests with the top ten. The sequenced sample was naive CD4+ T cells sorted from blood. Indicated subset: CD45RA+ positively selected. All receptors come from a young man in good health.

This clone appeared a single time. The sample holds other DNA sequences that translate to the same CDR3. The V call is TRBV5-1, the J call TRBJ2-7; 11 nucleotides line up with TRBD2. V was pared by 0 bases and J by 4 bases, with 3 bases of the junction left unmatched. CDR1 and CDR2 from the germline V gene are SGHRS and YFSETQ. The CDR3 is made up of 15 amino acids. Here the CDR3 DNA reads TGCGCCAGCAGCTTGGGGGGGACTAGCGGATACGAGCAGTACTTC. Translating it yields CASSLGGTSGYEQYF.

Notes on this clone: A read error may account for a junction end that differs from germline. The chain combines TRBV7-7 with TRBJ2-2; no definite D call. From germline, CDR1 is SSHAT and CDR2 FNYEAQ (reference sequence). The CDR3 has 13 amino acids. The CDR3 region is CASSLSNTGELFF. The CDR3 DNA follows: TGTGCTAGCAGCCTATCGAACACCGGGGAGCTGTTTTTT. The variable domain in full, with the rest retrieved from reference TRBV7-7 and TRBJ2-2, is GAGVSQSPRYKVTKRGQDVTLRCDPISSHATLYWYQQALGQGPEFLTYFNYEAQPDKSGLPSDRFSAERPEGSISTLTIQRTEQRDSAMYRCASSLSNTGELFFGEGSRLTVL.

The chain links TRBV5-1 to TRBJ1-2; TRBD1 might be the D (5 bases). Trimming left V 4 bases short and J 7 bases short, with 14 bases between. The CDR3 contains 13 residues. Per the germline V gene, CDR1 is SGHRS and CDR2 is YFSETQ. CDR3 residues: CASSPGGGSGYTF. The CDR3 nucleotides are TGCGCCAGCAGCCCCGGGGGGGGTTCTGGCTACACCTTC.

J is TRBJ1-2 and V is TRBV5-1; a weak D match, TRBD1 (6 bases). The germline CDR1 and CDR2 sequences are SGHRS and YFSETQ. This CDR3 region has 14 residues. The ends were cut back, 0 bases at V and 9 bases at J, with 15 bases in the middle. In DNA form, the CDR3 reads TGCGCCAGCAGCTTGGAGCGGGAGGGGGAACGCTACACCTTC. Its protein product is CASSLEREGERYTF.